The sample holds a few counts of the clone carrying this T cell receptor beta chain. This CDR3 region has 16 residues. The V gene end was trimmed by 4 bases and the J gene end by 0 bases; junction bases not matched to a gene: 6. CDR1 and CDR2 (germline): MNHEY, SVGAGI. Per the authors' pipeline: Quantification of nucleated cells was approximated via reference gene primer amplification. Only in-frame clones appear in the TCRdb table, and some are missing; sequencing was by immunoSEQ multiplex PCR. The D gene and trimming were derived from the DNA, and the V and J assignments and clone size from that table. This sample yields 75,000 or so clones, of which over 65% are seen a single time; around a sixth belongs to the top ten. The data are from a study of blood T cell repertoires in COVID-19.

This rearrangement joins TRBV6-5 to TRBJ2-3; TRBD2 aligns across 8 bases. This clonotype was sampled from a woman older than 75 with acute or convalescent COVID-19. Sequencing was carried out using peripheral blood. CDR3: CASSSIAGHSTDTQYF. CDR3 nucleotide sequence: TGTGCCAGCAGTTCTATAGCGGGGCACAGCACAGATACGCAGTATTTT.